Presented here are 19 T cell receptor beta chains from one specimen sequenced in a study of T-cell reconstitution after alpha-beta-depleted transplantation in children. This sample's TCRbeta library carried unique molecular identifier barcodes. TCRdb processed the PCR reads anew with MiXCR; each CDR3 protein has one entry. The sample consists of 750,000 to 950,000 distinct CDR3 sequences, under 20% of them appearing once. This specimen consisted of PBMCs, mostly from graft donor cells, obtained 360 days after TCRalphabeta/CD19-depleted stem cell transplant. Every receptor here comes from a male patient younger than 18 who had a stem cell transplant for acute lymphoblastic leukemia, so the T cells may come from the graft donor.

CDR3 nucleotide sequence: TGTGCCAGCTCACCACGCGGGACCTTAAGAGATCAGCCCCAGCATTTT. Translation gives CASSPRGTLRDQPQHF. V usage is TRBV18 and J usage is TRBJ1-5, with a weak D call TRBD1 (5 bases). V lost 1 base to trimming and J lost 5 bases, with 15 bases between them. This CDR3 spans 16 amino acids. Germline-derived CDR1 and CDR2 are KGHSH and LQKENI. Full variable domain (missing parts from reference TRBV18 and TRBJ1-5): NAGVMQNPRHLVRRRGQEARLRCSPMKGHSHVYWYRQLPEEGLKFMVYLQKENIIDESGMPKERFSAEFPKEGPSILRIQQVVRGDSAAYFCASSPRGTLRDQPQHFGDGTRLSIL.

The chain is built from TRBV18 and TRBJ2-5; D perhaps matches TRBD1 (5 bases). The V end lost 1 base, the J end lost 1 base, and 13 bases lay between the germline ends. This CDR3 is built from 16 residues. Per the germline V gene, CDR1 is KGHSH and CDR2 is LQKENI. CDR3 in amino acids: CASSPRGKGAQETQYF. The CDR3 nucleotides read TGTGCCAGCTCACCACGGGGCAAGGGCGCCCAAGAGACCCAGTACTTC.

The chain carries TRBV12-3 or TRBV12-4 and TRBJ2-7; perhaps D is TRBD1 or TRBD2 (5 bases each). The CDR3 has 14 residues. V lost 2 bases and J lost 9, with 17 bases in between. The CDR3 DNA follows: TGTGCCAGCAGTTTAACCCCCTCGGGAAGGGGGCAGTACTTC. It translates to CASSLTPSGRGQYF.

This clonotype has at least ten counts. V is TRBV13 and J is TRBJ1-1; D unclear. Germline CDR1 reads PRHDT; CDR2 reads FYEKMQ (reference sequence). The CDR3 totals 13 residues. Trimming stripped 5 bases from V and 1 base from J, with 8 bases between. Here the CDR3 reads CASSIGENTEAFF. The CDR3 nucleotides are TGTGCCAGCAGCATTGGGGAGAACACTGAAGCTTTCTTT.

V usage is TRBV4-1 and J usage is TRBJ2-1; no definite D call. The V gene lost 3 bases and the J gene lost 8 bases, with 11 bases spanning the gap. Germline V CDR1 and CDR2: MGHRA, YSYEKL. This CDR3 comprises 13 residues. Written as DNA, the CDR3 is TGCGCCAGCAGCCAGGTCGGTCCGGATGAGCAGTTCTTC. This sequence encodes CASSQVGPDEQFF.

Written as DNA, the CDR3 is TGCGCCAGCAGCCAAGATCTATTCTTCGCGGGAGGGGAAAAAGAGCAGTACTTC. It is translated as CASSQDLFFAGGEKEQYF. The chain couples TRBV4-1 to TRBJ2-7; 9 bases line up with TRBD2. The CDR3 extends over 18 amino acids. Trimming at V came to 0 bases and at J to 7 bases, leaving 16 bases not matched to a gene. Germline V gene sequence: CDR1 MGHRA, CDR2 YSYEKL.

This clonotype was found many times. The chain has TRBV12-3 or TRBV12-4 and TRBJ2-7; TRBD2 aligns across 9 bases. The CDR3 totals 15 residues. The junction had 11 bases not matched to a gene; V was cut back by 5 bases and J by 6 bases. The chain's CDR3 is CASSLLAGVRGEQYF. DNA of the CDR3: TGTGCCAGCAGTCTCTTAGCGGGAGTCCGGGGCGAGCAGTACTTC.

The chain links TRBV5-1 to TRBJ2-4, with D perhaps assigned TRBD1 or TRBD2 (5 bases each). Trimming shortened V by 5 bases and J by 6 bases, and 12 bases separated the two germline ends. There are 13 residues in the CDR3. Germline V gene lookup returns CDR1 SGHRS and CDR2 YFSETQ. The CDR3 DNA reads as TGCGCCAGCAGGTGGGACGGCGGAAACATTCAGTACTTC. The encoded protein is CASRWDGGNIQYF.

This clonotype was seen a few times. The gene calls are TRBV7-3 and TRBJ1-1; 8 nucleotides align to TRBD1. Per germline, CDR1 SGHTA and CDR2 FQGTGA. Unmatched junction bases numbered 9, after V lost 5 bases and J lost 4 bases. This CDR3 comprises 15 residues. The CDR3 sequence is CASSPRTGSITEAFF. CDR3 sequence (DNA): TGTGCCAGCAGCCCCCGGACAGGGTCCATCACTGAAGCTTTCTTT.

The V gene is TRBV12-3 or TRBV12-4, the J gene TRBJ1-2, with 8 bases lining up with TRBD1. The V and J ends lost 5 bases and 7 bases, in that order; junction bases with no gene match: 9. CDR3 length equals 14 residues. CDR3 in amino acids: CASSLGQGVSGYTF. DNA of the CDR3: TGTGCCAGCAGTCTCGGACAGGGTGTAAGTGGCTACACCTTC.

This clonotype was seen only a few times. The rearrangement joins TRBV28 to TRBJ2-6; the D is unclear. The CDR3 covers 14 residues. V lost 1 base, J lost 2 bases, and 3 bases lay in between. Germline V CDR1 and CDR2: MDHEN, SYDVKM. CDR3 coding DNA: TGTGCCAGCAGTTTATCCGCTGGGGCCAACGTCCTGACTTTC. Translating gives CASSLSAGANVLTF.

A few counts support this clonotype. CDR3 in amino acids: CSAPGDTPLDTQYF. The CDR3 nucleotides read TGCAGTGCCCCCGGGGACACGCCTTTAGATACGCAGTATTTT. The V call is TRBV20-1, the J call TRBJ2-3, with D possibly matching TRBD1 (6 bases). The CDR3 is 14 amino acids. Germline CDR1 reads DFQATT; CDR2 reads SNEGSKA (reference sequence). Trimming cost V 6 bases and J 5 bases, with 18 bases left between them.

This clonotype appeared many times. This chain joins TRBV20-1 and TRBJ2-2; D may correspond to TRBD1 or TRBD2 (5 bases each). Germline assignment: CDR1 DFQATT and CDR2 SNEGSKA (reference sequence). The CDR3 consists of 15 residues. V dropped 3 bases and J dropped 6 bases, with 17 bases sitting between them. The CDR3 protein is CSARSGPWGSGELFF. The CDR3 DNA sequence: TGCAGTGCTAGGTCCGGGCCTTGGGGGTCCGGGGAGCTGTTTTTT.

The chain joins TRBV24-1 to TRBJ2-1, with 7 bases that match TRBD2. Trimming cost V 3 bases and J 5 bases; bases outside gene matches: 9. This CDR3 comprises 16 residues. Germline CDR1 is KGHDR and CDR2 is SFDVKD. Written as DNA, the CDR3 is TGTGCCACCAGTGATGCCGGAGTAGCGGGCCACAATGAGCAGTTCTTC. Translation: CATSDAGVAGHNEQFF.

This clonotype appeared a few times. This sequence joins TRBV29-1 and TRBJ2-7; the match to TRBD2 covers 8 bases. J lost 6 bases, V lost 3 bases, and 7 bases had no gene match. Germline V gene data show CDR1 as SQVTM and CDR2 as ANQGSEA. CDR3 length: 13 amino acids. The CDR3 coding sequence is TGCAGCGTTGATTCCAGCGGGAGTGCCGAGCAGTACTTC. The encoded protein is CSVDSSGSAEQYF.

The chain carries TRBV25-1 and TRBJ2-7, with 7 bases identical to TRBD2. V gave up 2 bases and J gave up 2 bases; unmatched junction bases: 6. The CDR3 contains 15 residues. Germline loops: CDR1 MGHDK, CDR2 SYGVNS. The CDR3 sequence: CASSELSGSTYEQYF. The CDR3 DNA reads TGTGCCAGCAGTGAACTTAGCGGGTCTACCTACGAGCAGTACTTC.

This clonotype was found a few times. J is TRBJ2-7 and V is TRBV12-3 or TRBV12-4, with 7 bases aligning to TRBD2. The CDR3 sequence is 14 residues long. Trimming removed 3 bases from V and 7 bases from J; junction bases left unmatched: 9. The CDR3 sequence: CASSLGRGGWEQYF. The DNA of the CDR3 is TGTGCCAGCAGTTTGGGGCGCGGGGGTTGGGAGCAGTACTTC.

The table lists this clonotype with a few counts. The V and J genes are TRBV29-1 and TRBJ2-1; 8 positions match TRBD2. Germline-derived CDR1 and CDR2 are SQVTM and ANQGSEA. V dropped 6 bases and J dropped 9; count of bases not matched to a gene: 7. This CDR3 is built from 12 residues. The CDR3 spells CSVRPTSVEQFF. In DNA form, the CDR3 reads TGCAGCGTCCGACCGACTAGCGTTGAGCAGTTCTTC.

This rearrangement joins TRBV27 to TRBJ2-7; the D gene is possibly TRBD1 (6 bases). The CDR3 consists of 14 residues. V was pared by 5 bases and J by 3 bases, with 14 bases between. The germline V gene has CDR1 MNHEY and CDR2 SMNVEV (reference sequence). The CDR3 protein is CASSTGLADYEQYF. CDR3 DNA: TGTGCCAGCAGTACAGGGTTGGCGGACTACGAGCAGTACTTC.